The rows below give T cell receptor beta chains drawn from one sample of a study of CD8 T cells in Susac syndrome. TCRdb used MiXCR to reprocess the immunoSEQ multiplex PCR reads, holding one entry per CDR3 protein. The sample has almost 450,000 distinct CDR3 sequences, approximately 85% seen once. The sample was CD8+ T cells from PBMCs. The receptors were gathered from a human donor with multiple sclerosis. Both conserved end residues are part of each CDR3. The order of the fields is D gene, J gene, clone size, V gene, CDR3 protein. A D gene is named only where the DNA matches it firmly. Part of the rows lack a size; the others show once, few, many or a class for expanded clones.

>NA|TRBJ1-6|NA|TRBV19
CASSIFLLKGNSPLHF
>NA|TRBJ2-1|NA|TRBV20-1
CSARRPGTADYNEQFF
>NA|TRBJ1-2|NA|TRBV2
CASTIGLYGYTF
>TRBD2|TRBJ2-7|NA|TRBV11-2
CASSSGLADEQYF
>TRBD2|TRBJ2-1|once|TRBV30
CAWKNRGVFYNEQFF
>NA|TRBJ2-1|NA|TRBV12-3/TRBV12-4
CASSQTSLQVPSSYNEQFF
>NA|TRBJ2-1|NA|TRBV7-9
CASRSVAITRNEQFF
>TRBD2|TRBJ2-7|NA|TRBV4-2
CASSQDNTSGYEQYF
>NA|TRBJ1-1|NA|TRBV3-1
CASSHFSRSAEAFF
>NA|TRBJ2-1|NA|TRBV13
CASSWPRSGGPDHNEQFF
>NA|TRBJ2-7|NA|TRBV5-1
CASSFAPDYEQYF
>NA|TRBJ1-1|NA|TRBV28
CASSPFERTEAFF
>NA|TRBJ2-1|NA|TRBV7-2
CASSLGELVTATQNEQFF
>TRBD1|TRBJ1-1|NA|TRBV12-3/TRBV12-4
CASSLGTGDRAFF
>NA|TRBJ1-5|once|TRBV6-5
CASSYVTTGHQPQHF
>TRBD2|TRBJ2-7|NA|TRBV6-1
CASSEEGLAGGSYEQYF
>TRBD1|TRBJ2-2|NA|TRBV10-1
CASSPEIDRDPGELFF
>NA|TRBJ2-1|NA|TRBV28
CASTTEGLPSPEREQFF
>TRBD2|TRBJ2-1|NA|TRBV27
CASSLTGSGGYNEQFF
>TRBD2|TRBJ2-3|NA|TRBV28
CASSYEREGADTQYF
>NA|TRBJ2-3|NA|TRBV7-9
CASSSPGDTDTQYF
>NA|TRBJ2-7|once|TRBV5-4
CASSFVPVYEQYF
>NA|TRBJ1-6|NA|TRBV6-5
CASSYMGGSPLHF
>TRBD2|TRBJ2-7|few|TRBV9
CASSVGGSSYEQYF
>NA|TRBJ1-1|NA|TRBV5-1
CASSFRTSNTEAFF
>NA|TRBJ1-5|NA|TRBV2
CASSPVSNQPQHF
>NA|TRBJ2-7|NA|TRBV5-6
CASSGEGTGFPYEQYF
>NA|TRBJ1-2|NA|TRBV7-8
CASSLPGVSYGYTF
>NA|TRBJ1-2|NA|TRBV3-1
CASSQEGGTRVHGYTF
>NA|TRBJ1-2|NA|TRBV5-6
CASRGQGINYGYTF
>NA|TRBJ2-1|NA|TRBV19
CASSIALWIYNEQFF
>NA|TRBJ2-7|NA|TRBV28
CASSGDMHEQYF
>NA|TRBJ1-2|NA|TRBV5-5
CASSLVPGNYGYTF
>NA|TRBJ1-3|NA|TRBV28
CASSERTGGENTIYF
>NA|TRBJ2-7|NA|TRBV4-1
CASSQVGLLDPYEQYF
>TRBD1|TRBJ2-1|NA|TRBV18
CASSPWTGESLLRNEQFF
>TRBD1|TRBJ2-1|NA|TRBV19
CASRGDRVYNEQFF
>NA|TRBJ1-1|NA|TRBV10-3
CAISEGPGTNTEAFF
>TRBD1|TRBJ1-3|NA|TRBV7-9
CASSFFGTGAGNTIYF
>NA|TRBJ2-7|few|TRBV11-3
CASSPAGVGEDEQYF
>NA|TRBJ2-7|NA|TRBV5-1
CASSFTTRFEQYF
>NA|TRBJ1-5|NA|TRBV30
CAWSTEGSQPQHF
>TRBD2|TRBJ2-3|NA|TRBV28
CASSLLAGVEDTQYF
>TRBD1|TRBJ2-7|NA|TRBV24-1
CATSDFDRAPYEQYF
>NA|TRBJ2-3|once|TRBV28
CATFQGGTSTDTQYF
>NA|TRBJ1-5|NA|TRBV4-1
CASSQDLNSNQPQHF
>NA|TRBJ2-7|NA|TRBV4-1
CASSQEHREVEQYF
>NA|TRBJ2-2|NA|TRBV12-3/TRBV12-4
CASSFPWGEDNTGELFF
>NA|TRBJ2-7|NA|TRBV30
CAWSNGDIYEQYF
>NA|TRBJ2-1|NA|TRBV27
CASSSSTAYNEQFF
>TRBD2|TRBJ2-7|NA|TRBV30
CACRDYYEQYF
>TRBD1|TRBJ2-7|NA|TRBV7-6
CASSFQGGHEQYF
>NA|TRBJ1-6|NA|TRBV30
CAWSSDGNSPLHF
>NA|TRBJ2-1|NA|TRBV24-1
CATSDPKLDEQFF
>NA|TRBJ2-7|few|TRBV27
CASSLGGLYEQYF
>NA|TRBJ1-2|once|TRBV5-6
CASSATGTYGYTF
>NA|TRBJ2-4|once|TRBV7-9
CASSSTGTVNIQYF
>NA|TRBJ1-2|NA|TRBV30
CAWSRRWQLYGYTF
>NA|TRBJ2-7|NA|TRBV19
CASMQGRSEQYF